The 19 T cell receptor beta chains below were found in one sample sequenced in a study of blood T cells in healthy people across ages. The second PCR ran roughly 7 to 12 cycles with a sample-barcoded 5' primer and J-beta primers. TCRdb called the 5' RACE reads again in MiXCR, with one record for every CDR3 protein. The sample gives approximately 1.5 million distinct CDR3 sequences, roughly two fifths of which show up once; about 4% is in the top ten. Material for sequencing was blood. These TCRs come from a woman aged 18-30 years in good health.

V and J are TRBV12-3 or TRBV12-4 and TRBJ2-3; 13 nucleotides line up with TRBD2. The CDR3 has 16 amino acids. V was clipped by 5 bases and J by 3 bases; unmatched bases: 5. The CDR3 region has the DNA TGTGCCAGCAGTGTACTAGCGGGGGGGCCTACAGATACGCAGTATTTT. This translates into CASSVLAGGPTDTQYF.

In its sample, this clonotype was seen a few times. This chain links TRBV7-9 with TRBJ1-2; possible D gene TRBD1, 5 bases. The CDR3 is 14 residues long. Trimming took 2 bases from V and 5 from J, leaving 12 bases between them. Looked up from germline, CDR1 is SEHNR and CDR2 is FQNEAQ (reference sequence). CDR3 nucleotides: TGTGCCAGCAGCTTATTGTCAGAGGGGTATGGCTACACCTTC. This codes for CASSLLSEGYGYTF.

The CDR3 bases are TGTGCCAGCACCTCGACTAGCTGGGGCACAGATACGCAGTATTTT. Translated: CASTSTSWGTDTQYF. The V call is TRBV7-9, the J call TRBJ2-3; TRBD2 aligns across 7 bases. In germline, CDR1 is SEHNR, CDR2 FQNEAQ (reference sequence). There are 15 residues in the CDR3. Unmatched junction bases numbered 8, after V lost 7 bases and J lost 1 base.

V gene TRBV7-6 combines with J gene TRBJ2-2; D uncertain. Trimming removed 4 bases at V and 0 bases at J, with 6 bases between. Germline CDR1 and CDR2: SGHVS and FNYEAQ. The CDR3 has 14 amino acids. This CDR3 is CASSSFSNTGELFF. CDR3 sequence (DNA): TGTGCCAGCAGCTCCTTCTCGAACACCGGGGAGCTGTTTTTT.

The genes are TRBV7-2 and TRBJ2-3; 7 nucleotides agree with TRBD1. Unmatched junction bases numbered 3, after V lost 5 bases and J lost 4 bases. The CDR3 loop spans 13 amino acids. Germline loops: CDR1 SGHTA, CDR2 FQGNSA. The CDR3 is CTSSGQVSDTQYF. The CDR3 bases are TGTACCAGCAGCGGACAGGTCTCAGATACGCAGTATTTT.

The chain links TRBV4-2 to TRBJ1-4, with D possibly TRBD1 on 5 matching bases. Trimming shortened V by 7 bases and J by 7 bases, and 16 bases separated the two germline ends. There are 14 residues in the CDR3. From germline, CDR1 is LGHNA and CDR2 YNFKEQ. For the CDR3, the DNA is TGTGCCAGCATCCAGCGGGGCGGCGGTGAAAAACTGTTTTTT. This sequence encodes CASIQRGGGEKLFF.

The chain carries TRBV20-1 and TRBJ2-4; 9 bases are a match to TRBD2. Germline CDR1 and CDR2: DFQATT and SNEGSKA (reference sequence). The length of the CDR3 is 16 residues. The V gene end was trimmed by 5 bases and the J gene end by 13 bases; junction bases not matched to a gene: 21. The CDR3, as DNA: TGCAGTGCTGGGAACCTAGCGGGGCGCTCCTACAATGAGCAGTACTTC. It specifies CSAGNLAGRSYNEQYF.

J is TRBJ2-1 and V is TRBV9, with D possibly matching TRBD1 (5 bases). Germline assignment: CDR1 SGDLS and CDR2 YYNGEE. V dropped 0 bases and J dropped 6 bases, with 10 bases sitting between them. The length of the CDR3 is 14 residues. CDR3 sequence: CASSVAGAINEQFF. DNA for the CDR3: TGTGCCAGCAGCGTAGCTGGGGCTATCAATGAGCAGTTCTTC.

The CDR3 sequence is CAWSGYNEKLFF. As DNA, the CDR3 is TGTGCCTGGAGTGGTTATAATGAAAAACTGTTTTTT. The chain employs TRBV30 and TRBJ1-4; D uncertain. Germline V lookup: CDR1 GTSNPN, CDR2 SVGIG (reference sequence). Trimming left V 1 base short and J 4 bases short, with 4 bases between. The CDR3 sequence is 12 residues long.

This clonotype was detected only a few times. The chain uses TRBV27 and TRBJ2-7; 11 bases map to TRBD1. V shed 3 bases and J 6 bases; nucleotides not matched to a gene: 4. The CDR3 loop spans 14 amino acids. The germline gives CDR1 MNHEY, CDR2 SMNVEV (reference sequence). In nucleotides, the CDR3 is TGTGCCAGCAGTTTGGACAGGGGGCTTGCCGAGCAGTACTTC. This translates into CASSLDRGLAEQYF.

The sample holds a few counts of this clonotype. The J gene is TRBJ1-2, the V gene TRBV12-3 or TRBV12-4; 7 bases agree with TRBD1. This CDR3 is 15 amino acids long. The junction had 7 bases not matched to a gene; V was cut back by 0 bases and J by 6 bases. DNA for the CDR3: TGTGCCAGCAGTTTAGCCTCAGACAGGGATGATGGCTACACCTTC. Amino acid sequence: CASSLASDRDDGYTF.

The V call is TRBV7-2, the J call TRBJ1-6; D gene uncertain. This CDR3 has 13 amino acids. V lost 3 bases to trimming and J lost 9 bases, with 9 bases between them. The germline V gene encodes CDR1 SGHTA and CDR2 FQGNSA. CDR3 region: CASSFHGSSPLHF. The CDR3 DNA is TGTGCCAGCAGCTTTCATGGCAGTTCACCCCTCCACTTT. Full variable domain (missing parts from reference TRBV7-2 and TRBJ1-6): GAGVSQSPSNKVTEKGKDVELRCDPISGHTALYWYRQSLGQGLEFLIYFQGNSAPDKSGLPSDRFSAERTGGSVSTLTIQRTQQEDSAVYLCASSFHGSSPLHFGNGTRLTVT.

This rearrangement joins TRBV4-3 to TRBJ2-5, with D perhaps TRBD1 (5 bases). V was clipped by 4 bases and J by 1 base, with 13 bases between them. Germline loops: CDR1 LGHNA, CDR2 YSLEER. The CDR3 sequence is 15 residues long. The CDR3 here is CASSLRRGPQETQYF. The CDR3 nucleotides read TGCGCCAGCAGCCTTCGTAGGGGCCCCCAAGAGACCCAGTACTTC.

This clonotype was recorded at least ten times. The gene calls are TRBV6-5 and TRBJ2-2; D possibly corresponds to TRBD1 (6 bases). Trimming left V 2 bases short and J 2 bases short, with 12 bases between. The CDR3 consists of 16 residues. Germline V gene sequence: CDR1 MNHEY, CDR2 SVGAGI. The CDR3 loop reads CASSYTQGGNTGELFF. In nucleotides, the CDR3 is TGTGCCAGCAGTTACACACAAGGGGGTAACACCGGGGAGCTGTTTTTT.

The chain recombines TRBV2 with TRBJ1-2; D is ambiguous. V gave up 8 bases and J gave up 3 bases, with 16 bases separating them. This CDR3 contains 14 residues. Germline V gene sequence: CDR1 SNHLY, CDR2 FYNNEI. Here the CDR3 reads CASRVGSIDYGYTF. DNA for the CDR3: TGTGCCAGCCGGGTGGGATCAATAGACTATGGCTACACCTTC.

This chain uses TRBV5-1 with TRBJ2-3, with 7 nucleotides matching TRBD2. Germline CDR1 reads SGHRS; CDR2 reads YFSETQ. The CDR3 is 14 residues long. V was pared by 0 bases and J by 5 bases, with 3 bases of the junction left unmatched. The CDR3 loop reads CASSLGTREDTQYF. The CDR3 nucleotides are TGCGCCAGCAGCTTGGGGACTAGGGAAGATACGCAGTATTTT. The variable domain in full, completed from reference TRBV5-1 and TRBJ2-3, reads KAGVTQTPRYLIKTRGQQVTLSCSPISGHRSVSWYQQTPGQGLQFLFEYFSETQRNKGNFPGRFSGRQFSNSRSEMNVSTLELGDSALYLCASSLGTREDTQYFGPGTRLTVL.

The chain carries TRBV7-8 and TRBJ1-2, with D hard to call. CDR3 length: 15 residues. CDR1 is SGHVS and CDR2 is FQNEAQ in the germline V gene. The germline V and J ends were trimmed by 0 bases and 0 bases, with 8 bases remaining between them. The CDR3 sequence: CASSLATASNYGYTF. In DNA, the CDR3 is TGTGCCAGCAGCTTAGCGACGGCCTCTAACTATGGCTACACCTTC.

The J gene is TRBJ2-3, the V gene TRBV15; D may be TRBD1 or TRBD2 (5 bases each). CDR3 length equals 15 residues. Germline values: CDR1 LNHNV, CDR2 YYDKDF (reference sequence). Trimming pared 5 bases from V and 6 bases from J, leaving 18 bases between. The chain's CDR3 is CATSPGTPHHDTQYF. The CDR3 nucleotides read TGTGCCACCAGCCCTGGGACCCCTCACCATGATACGCAGTATTTT.

The count of this clonotype is one. The genes are TRBV20-1 and TRBJ2-1, with D unclear. Germline V CDR1 and CDR2: DFQATT, SNEGSKA (reference sequence). V was clipped by 6 bases and J by 3 bases, with 12 bases between them. The CDR3 covers 13 residues. The CDR3 protein is CSAPTALYNEQFF. CDR3 DNA: TGCAGTGCCCCGACGGCTCTCTACAATGAGCAGTTCTTC.